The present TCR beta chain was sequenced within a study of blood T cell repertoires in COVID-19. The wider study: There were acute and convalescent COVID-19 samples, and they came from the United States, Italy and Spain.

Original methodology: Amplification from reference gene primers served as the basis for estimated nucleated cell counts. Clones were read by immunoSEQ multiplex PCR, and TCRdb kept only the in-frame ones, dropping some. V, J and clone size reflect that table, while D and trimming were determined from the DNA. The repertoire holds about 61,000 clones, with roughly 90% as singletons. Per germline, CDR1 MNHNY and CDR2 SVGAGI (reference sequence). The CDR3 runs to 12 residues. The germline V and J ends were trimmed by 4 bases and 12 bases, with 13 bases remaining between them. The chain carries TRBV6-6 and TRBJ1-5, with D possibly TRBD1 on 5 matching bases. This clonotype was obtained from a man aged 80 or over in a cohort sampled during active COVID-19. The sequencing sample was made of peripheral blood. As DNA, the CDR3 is TGTGCCAGCAGTTCGTCAGGGAGGGACCAGCATTTT. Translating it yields CASSSSGRDQHF.